This T cell receptor (beta chain) was sequenced for a study of blood T cell repertoires in COVID-19. The J segment lost 14 bases and the V segment lost 5 bases, leaving 8 bases of the junction unmatched. The CDR3 has 12 residues. The germline CDR1 and CDR2 sequences are GTSNPN and SVGIG (reference sequence). Clones were sequenced by immunoSEQ multiplex PCR, and TCRdb holds only the in-frame ones, with some missing. The table shows 200,000 to 300,000 clones, with about 91% occurring only once. Living in about two dozen US areas, the participants were between roughly 18 and 90 years of age. The study assigned cohorts using participant-reported clinical history.

The chain joins TRBV30 to TRBJ1-6; 8 nucleotides line up with TRBD1. The receptor was isolated from a woman aged 40 to 55 with acute COVID-19. Sequencing was performed on PBMCs or T cells enriched from blood (not recorded which). The CDR3 protein is CAWGQGSLSLHF. The CDR3 DNA is TGTGCCTGGGGACAGGGCTCTTTGTCCCTCCACTTT.